The clone carrying this T cell receptor (beta chain) was detected many times. The antigen is unknown. TCRdb reprocessed the 5' RACE reads via MiXCR and lists one record per CDR3 protein. Here the sample spans about 510,000 distinct CDR3 sequences, 5.3% being singletons. The entry originates in a study of CD8 T cells in ankylosing spondylitis. Points from the study as a whole: Within ankylosing spondylitis blood, a TCR beta motif made up of under 10 highly homologous variants appeared to be characteristic.

V was pared by 1 base and J by 4 bases, with 6 bases of the junction left unmatched. CDR1 is SGHAT and CDR2 is FQNNGV in the germline V gene. This CDR3 spans 16 amino acids. This sequence joins TRBV11-2 and TRBJ2-3, with TRBD2 matching over 9 bases. This clonotype originated in a male donor with ankylosing spondylitis. Sequences were obtained from blood, either unsorted or a sorted T cell fraction (not recorded which). CDR3 sequence reads: CASSLGGGGAADTQYF. The DNA for the CDR3 is TGTGCCAGCAGCTTAGGAGGCGGGGGGGCGGCAGATACGCAGTATTTT.